This TCR beta chain comes out of a study of T cell changes during pregnancy in multiple sclerosis. Generated by immunoSEQ multiplex PCR, the TCRdb table keeps only in-frame clones and is missing some. This table holds fewer than 55,000 clones, approximately 91% found once. The V and J ends lost 7 bases and 4 bases, in that order; junction bases with no gene match: 9. The CDR3 is made up of 13 amino acids. Germline V gene lookup returns CDR1 SQVTM and CDR2 ANQGSEA. The receptor was derived from a female donor with multiple sclerosis, enrolled in a pregnancy study. The sequenced sample was CD4+ T cells from peripheral blood mononuclear cells, obtained in the third trimester of pregnancy. The chain carries TRBV29-1 and TRBJ1-1; 7 bases agree with TRBD1. Here the CDR3 reads CSATPTGRTEAFF. The CDR3 bases are TGCAGCGCCACCCCGACAGGGCGCACTGAAGCTTTCTTT.